This T cell receptor (beta chain) was recovered during a study of tissue T cells after allogeneic stem cell transplantation. With regard to this clone: The gene names here belong to mouse. The read stops 1 residue short of the end of the CDR3; the missing end is completed from the germline J gene.

Time point denoted: mouse harvest day 7 after allogeneic transplant. Tail vein injection delivered 10^7 T-cell-depleted bone marrow cells and 10^6 splenic CD5+ T cells. Method: immunoSEQ multiplex PCR; TCRdb's copy keeps in-frame clones and lacks some. Altogether about 5,600 clones are present, about 51% being singletons, with the ten largest covering roughly 10%. This CDR3 contains 13 residues. Trimming removed 4 bases at V and 7 bases at J, with 8 bases between. CDR1 is SGHND, CDR2 FRSKSL, per germline. The sample was gut tissue. The chain employs TRBV15 and TRBJ1-6, with a possible D match to TRBD1 (6 bases). Being an ORF, TRBJ1-6 has a function that is uncertain. The source is a female BALB/c mouse given C57BL/6 T cells with graft-versus-host disease after an allogeneic hematopoietic cell transplant. CDR3 bases read: TGTGCCAGCAGTTACAGGGACAATTCGCCCCTCTAC. This translates into CASSYRDNSPLY. The entire CDR3 sequence reads CASSYRDNSPLYF.